A selection of T cell receptor beta chains follows, all from one sample in a study of blood T cell repertoires in COVID-19. Method: immunoSEQ multiplex PCR; TCRdb's copy keeps in-frame clones and lacks some. The table shows approximately 190,000 clones, with around 90% occurring only once. The sequenced sample was peripheral blood. The receptors here all came from a man aged 35-49 years with active or convalescent COVID-19. The CDR3 runs from the conserved cysteine through the conserved F or W. D genes are given only for firm matches. A clone size is listed for some rows: how often the clone was seen (once, few, many), or a class if it is expanded.

j_call,d_call,clone_size,cdr3_length,v_call,cdr3_nt,cdr3_aa
TRBJ2-7,-,-,16,TRBV14,TGTGCCAGCAGCCAATGGAGGGGCAGCGGATACTACGAGCAGTACTTC,CASSQWRGSGYYEQYF
TRBJ2-5,-,-,14,TRBV5-1,TGCGCCAGCAGCTCGGAAGGGGGGGCCGAGACCCAGTACTTC,CASSSEGGAETQYF
TRBJ1-2,-,-,13,TRBV5-1,TGCGCCAGCAGCTTGGCGGGGGATGATGACTACACCTTC,CASSLAGDDDYTF
TRBJ2-3,-,few,15,TRBV6-6,TGTGCCACCCGGCGGGCAGGGGGGAGCACAGATACGCAGTATTTT,CATRRAGGSTDTQYF
TRBJ2-2,TRBD1,few,14,TRBV19,TGTGCCATCGAGGACAGGGGGAACACCGGGGAGCTGTTTTTT,CAIEDRGNTGELFF
TRBJ2-3,-,-,17,TRBV27,TGTGCCAGCAGTCGGCAGAGTCACTACTCCAGCACAGATACGCAGTATTTT,CASSRQSHYSSTDTQYF
TRBJ2-7,TRBD1,-,15,TRBV5-1,TGCGCCAGCAGCCTCATCCCCGGGACAGACTACGAGCAGTACTTC,CASSLIPGTDYEQYF
TRBJ2-4,-,-,13,TRBV11-3,TGTGCCAGCAGCGGCGGGGTTGGGGACATTCAGTACTTC,CASSGGVGDIQYF
TRBJ2-5,TRBD2,-,17,TRBV5-1,TGCGCCAGCAGCGCCGGAGGGACTAGCGGTAAACAAGAGACCCAGTACTTC,CASSAGGTSGKQETQYF
TRBJ2-7,-,-,14,TRBV5-1,TGCGCCAGCAGGCTTCTAGTTTCGCACTACGAGCAGTACTTC,CASRLLVSHYEQYF
TRBJ1-1,TRBD1,-,13,TRBV11-3,TGTGCCAGCAGCTTGGTAAGGGGGCGAGGGGCTTTCTTT,CASSLVRGRGAFF
TRBJ1-1,-,-,13,TRBV30,TGTGCCTGGAGTATCAACATGAACACTGAAGCTTTCTTT,CAWSINMNTEAFF
TRBJ1-4,-,-,12,TRBV2,TGTGCCAGCAGTGATCCGGATGAAAAACTGTTTTTT,CASSDPDEKLFF
TRBJ1-6,TRBD1,-,16,TRBV5-5,TGTGCCAGCAGCTTGGGCCCGGGACAGGGTAATTCACCCCTCCACTTT,CASSLGPGQGNSPLHF
TRBJ1-1,TRBD1,-,13,TRBV11-2,TGTGCCAGCAGCTCCTCTCACAGGGGTGAAGCTTTCTTT,CASSSSHRGEAFF
TRBJ2-3,-,-,12,TRBV12-3/TRBV12-4,TGTGCCAGCAGCCCCAGGGGACATACGCAGTATTTT,CASSPRGHTQYF
TRBJ1-4,TRBD1,-,15,TRBV2,TGTGCCAGCAGTCCCTTAACAGGGGTGGGTGAAAAACTGTTTTTT,CASSPLTGVGEKLFF
TRBJ1-4,-,few,15,TRBV19,TGTGCCACGAAGACGGCAACAGGGTATAATGAAAAACTGTTTTTT,CATKTATGYNEKLFF
TRBJ2-1,-,-,12,TRBV6-2/TRBV6-3,TGTGCCAGCAGTTATACCTACGGTGAGCAGTTCTTC,CASSYTYGEQFF
TRBJ1-1,TRBD1,-,15,TRBV7-2,TGTGCCAGCAGCTTAGTGGGGACAGGGCTTATTGAAGCTTTCTTT,CASSLVGTGLIEAFF
TRBJ1-2,TRBD1,once,14,TRBV2,TGTGCCAGCAGCTGGGGACAGGGTAACTATGGCTACACCTTC,CASSWGQGNYGYTF
TRBJ2-5,TRBD1,-,15,TRBV7-2,TGTGCCAGCAGCCTCGACAGGGGCAAACCAGAGACCCAGTACTTC,CASSLDRGKPETQYF
TRBJ2-7,TRBD1,few,15,TRBV27,TGTGCCAGCAGTTTGGCCGGGACAGGCTCCTACGAGCAGTACTTC,CASSLAGTGSYEQYF
TRBJ1-4,TRBD1,-,15,TRBV9,TGTGCCAGCAGCGTAGGAGGGACAGGGAATGAAAAACTGTTTTTT,CASSVGGTGNEKLFF
TRBJ1-6,-,-,14,TRBV12-5,TGTGCTAGTGGTTTGGGGGAACAGGAGTCACCCCTCCACTTT,CASGLGEQESPLHF
TRBJ1-1,-,once,17,TRBV15,TGTGCCACCAGCAGGGGTCCCCTGGGGCAGGGGATTACTGAAGCTTTCTTT,CATSRGPLGQGITEAFF
TRBJ1-5,-,-,14,TRBV6-5,TGTGCCAGCGGGGGGAGTTATAGCAATCAGCCCCAGCATTTT,CASGGSYSNQPQHF
TRBJ1-6,-,-,15,TRBV7-2,TGTGCCAGCAGCTTCGGAGGAGGCACGGATTCACCCCTCCACTTT,CASSFGGGTDSPLHF
TRBJ1-3,-,-,15,TRBV30,TGTGCCTGGAGTACGGGGGGGAGGGCTGGAAACACCATATATTTT,CAWSTGGRAGNTIYF
TRBJ2-3,-,-,11,TRBV20-1,TGCAGTGCTAGAACGAGTGGTACGCAGTATTTT,CSARTSGTQYF
TRBJ2-7,TRBD2,-,13,TRBV11-2,TGTGCCAGCAGCTTAGATCGGGGGGTCGAGCAGTACTTC,CASSLDRGVEQYF
TRBJ2-3,-,-,15,TRBV4-2,TGTGCCAGCAGCCAAGAATGGGGGGACGCAGATACGCAGTATTTT,CASSQEWGDADTQYF
TRBJ1-4,TRBD1,-,16,TRBV2,TGTGCCAGCAGAGAGGGACAGGGGGCGTCTAATGAAAAACTGTTTTTT,CASREGQGASNEKLFF
TRBJ2-7,TRBD2,once,13,TRBV29-1,TGCAGCGCCTCGACTAGCGGGAGCTACGAGCAGTACTTC,CSASTSGSYEQYF
TRBJ2-3,-,-,14,TRBV5-4,TGTGCCAGCAGGTACAGGGGGGGAACAGATACGCAGTATTTT,CASRYRGGTDTQYF
TRBJ1-4,-,-,16,TRBV9,TGTGCCAGCAGCGTAGGGGCAGAACCTAGCCTCGAAAAACTGTTTTTT,CASSVGAEPSLEKLFF
TRBJ1-4,-,-,14,TRBV6-5,TGTGCCAGCAGTTACTCGGACACAAACGAAAAACTGTTTTTT,CASSYSDTNEKLFF
TRBJ2-1,-,-,13,TRBV24-1,TGTGCCACCAGTGAGTCCCCTAGAGATGAGCAGTTCTTC,CATSESPRDEQFF
TRBJ1-4,-,-,17,TRBV6-1,TGTGCCAGCAGTGACCTTGGGGGGACTGCAACTAATGAAAAACTGTTTTTT,CASSDLGGTATNEKLFF
TRBJ1-6,-,-,14,TRBV7-2,TGTGCCAGCAGCCCCTTGGCGGTGATGTCACCCCTCCACTTT,CASSPLAVMSPLHF